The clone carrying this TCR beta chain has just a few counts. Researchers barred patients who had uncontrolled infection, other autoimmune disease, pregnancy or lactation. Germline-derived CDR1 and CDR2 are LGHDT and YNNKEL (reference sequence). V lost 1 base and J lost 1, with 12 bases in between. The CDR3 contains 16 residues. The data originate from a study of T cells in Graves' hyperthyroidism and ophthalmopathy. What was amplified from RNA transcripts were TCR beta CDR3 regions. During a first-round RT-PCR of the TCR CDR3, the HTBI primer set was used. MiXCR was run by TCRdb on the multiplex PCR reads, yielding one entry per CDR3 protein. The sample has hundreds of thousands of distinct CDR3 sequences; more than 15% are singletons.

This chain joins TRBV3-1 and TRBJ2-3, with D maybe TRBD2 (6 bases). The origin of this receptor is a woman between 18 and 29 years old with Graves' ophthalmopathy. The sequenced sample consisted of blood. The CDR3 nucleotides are TGTGCCAGCAGCCAAGTTACTAGCAGGGGCACAGATACGCAGTATTTT. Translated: CASSQVTSRGTDTQYF.